This T cell receptor (beta chain) was recovered during a study of blood T cells in healthy people across ages. Study results and caveats: Getting older went along with TCR beta diversity per million T cells dropping roughly linearly. Unknown donor CMV status possibly confounded expanded clonotype changes.

V shed 3 bases and J 0 bases; nucleotides not matched to a gene: 8. Germline CDR1 MDHEN, CDR2 SYDVKM. The CDR3 spans 19 residues. With respect to this clonotype: Its target is not known.

The authors ran a second PCR of about 6 to 12 cycles using a sample-barcoded 5' primer and a J-beta primer mix. Each cDNA molecule, via a template-switch adaptor with 12 random nucleotides, was tagged. TCRdb re-derived calls from the 5' RACE reads in MiXCR, one entry per CDR3 protein. This sample has about 1.8 million distinct CDR3 sequences, with approximately 50% found just once. The rearrangement joins TRBV28 to TRBJ2-3; 14 bases map to TRBD2. Specimen: blood. This sequence originates from a woman between 35 and 50 years old in good health. CDR3 nucleotides: TGTGCCAGCAGTTTTCCCGGGACTAGCGGGGGCCGTAGCACAGATACGCAGTATTTT. Its translation is CASSFPGTSGGRSTDTQYF. The complete variable domain, with remaining parts taken from reference TRBV28 and TRBJ2-3, reads DVKVTQSSRYLVKRTGEKVFLECVQDMDHENMFWYRQDPGLGLRLIYFSYDVKMKEKGDIPEGYSVSREKKERFSLILESASTNQTSMYLCASSFPGTSGGRSTDTQYFGPGTRLTVL.